This TCR beta chain stems from a study of T cell repertoires in cytomegalovirus infection. In TCRdb, the reads were re-called with MiXCR into one record per CDR3 protein. The sample has 400,000 to 600,000 distinct CDR3 sequences; under 45% are singletons. Remarks on this clonotype: Its specificity is not known.

The sequenced sample was cultured PBMCs, obtained from culture after CMV antigen stimulation. This TCR derives from a human donor in good health (CMV status not recorded). Some clones in this sample may be carry-over from other donors' samples.

DNA for the CDR3: TGTGCCAGCAGTTTGGGCGGGTGGGGTATTCAGTACTTC. Its protein is CASSLGGWGIQYF. The genes are TRBV12-3 or TRBV12-4 and TRBJ2-4, with D tentatively TRBD2 (5 bases). This CDR3 is built from 13 residues. The V end lost 3 bases, the J end lost 10 bases, and 13 bases lay between the germline ends.